This is a list of T cell receptor beta chains from one sample in a study of T cell repertoires in cytomegalovirus infection. Using its own MiXCR run on the reads, TCRdb lists one record per CDR3 protein. The table has 210,000 or so distinct CDR3 sequences, under 8.5% seen once. Sequences were obtained from PBMCs. These receptors were taken from a human donor in good health (CMV status not recorded). Some clones in this sample may be carry-over from other donors' samples. The CDR3 runs from the conserved cysteine through the conserved F or W. The order of the fields is J gene, clone size, D gene, V gene, CDR3 DNA, CDR3 protein. The D gene is left open where the match is weak. Some rows have no size entry. The others give once, few or many, or a class for an expanded clone.

j_call: TRBJ1-1; clone_size: many; d_call: NA; v_call: TRBV7-2; cdr3_nt: TGTGCCAGCAGCTTAGCTCAACAAGGGACTGAAGCTTTCTTT; cdr3_aa: CASSLAQQGTEAFF
j_call: TRBJ2-7; clone_size: many; d_call: NA; v_call: TRBV12-3/TRBV12-4; cdr3_nt: TGTGCCAGCTCTAAAGAGGGGGGCTCTGCCGAGCAGTACTTC; cdr3_aa: CASSKEGGSAEQYF
j_call: TRBJ1-1; clone_size: many; d_call: NA; v_call: TRBV20-1; cdr3_nt: TGCAGTGCCCAGACAGGACCCTTCGGCACTGAAGCTTTCTTT; cdr3_aa: CSAQTGPFGTEAFF
j_call: TRBJ2-1; clone_size: many; d_call: TRBD2; v_call: TRBV19; cdr3_nt: TGTGCCAGTAGATCGGGACTAGCGGGAGATGTGGAGCAGTTCTTC; cdr3_aa: CASRSGLAGDVEQFF
j_call: TRBJ1-5; clone_size: many; d_call: NA; v_call: TRBV6-6; cdr3_nt: TGTGCCAGCACAGAGGCAGGCCAAATCCAGCCCCAGCATTTT; cdr3_aa: CASTEAGQIQPQHF
j_call: TRBJ2-1; clone_size: many; d_call: TRBD2; v_call: TRBV9; cdr3_nt: TGTGCCAGCAGCGTGGGGGGCGGGGGGGCCTACAATGAGCAGTTCTTC; cdr3_aa: CASSVGGGGAYNEQFF
j_call: TRBJ2-1; clone_size: many; d_call: NA; v_call: TRBV9; cdr3_nt: TGTGCCAGCAGCGTAGGGGGGGGGCCGTCCAATGAGCAGTTCTTC; cdr3_aa: CASSVGGGPSNEQFF
j_call: TRBJ1-1; clone_size: NA; d_call: NA; v_call: TRBV5-1; cdr3_nt: TGCGCCAGCACCAAATCGGCGGCCTCGAACACTGAAGCTTTCTTT; cdr3_aa: CASTKSAASNTEAFF
j_call: TRBJ1-3; clone_size: many; d_call: TRBD1; v_call: TRBV6-5; cdr3_nt: TGTGCCAGCAGTTACTGGGTCGGACAGGTACTCGGAAACACCATATATTTT; cdr3_aa: CASSYWVGQVLGNTIYF
j_call: TRBJ1-5; clone_size: many; d_call: NA; v_call: TRBV6-2/TRBV6-3; cdr3_nt: TGTGCCAGCAGTTACGGCGGGTCGGGCAGTCAGCCCCAGCATTTT; cdr3_aa: CASSYGGSGSQPQHF
j_call: TRBJ1-5; clone_size: many; d_call: NA; v_call: TRBV6-4; cdr3_nt: TGTGCCAGCAGTAAATTCGGGACGGAAGAAAATCAGCCCCAGCATTTT; cdr3_aa: CASSKFGTEENQPQHF
j_call: TRBJ2-2; clone_size: many; d_call: NA; v_call: TRBV7-9; cdr3_nt: TGTGCCAGCAGGGAACAGGGTTGGACCGGGGAGCTGTTTTTT; cdr3_aa: CASREQGWTGELFF
j_call: TRBJ2-3; clone_size: many; d_call: TRBD1; v_call: TRBV7-2; cdr3_nt: TGTGCCAGCAGCTCCCGGGACAGGAGGTCAGATACGCAGTATTTT; cdr3_aa: CASSSRDRRSDTQYF
j_call: TRBJ2-5; clone_size: few; d_call: NA; v_call: TRBV5-5; cdr3_nt: TGTGCCAGCAGCTTGGCAGGAGGGCGACAAGGAGAGACCCAGTACTTC; cdr3_aa: CASSLAGGRQGETQYF
j_call: TRBJ1-6; clone_size: few; d_call: NA; v_call: TRBV20-1; cdr3_nt: TGCAGTGCTAGGGTGGAGTCTGTCACACCCCTCCACTTT; cdr3_aa: CSARVESVTPLHF
j_call: TRBJ2-7; clone_size: NA; d_call: NA; v_call: TRBV6-2/TRBV6-3; cdr3_nt: TGTGCCAGCAGTTACGGGCAGTTCCGCTACGAGCAGTACTTC; cdr3_aa: CASSYGQFRYEQYF